This entry is about one TCR beta chain. Antigen specificity is unknown. The assay was immunoSEQ multiplex PCR, and TCRdb's table has in-frame clones only and misses some. Of 75,000 to 100,000 clones listed, 80% to 95% were seen once; the top ten hold around 0.18%. The data were obtained in a study of graft-versus-host responses after intestinal transplantation. On the study more broadly: Grafts were multivisceral, liver-intestinal, or isolated intestinal. All recipients got anti-thymocyte globulin induction, then tacrolimus and steroids for approximately 3 years.

Study outcomes and limitations: Peak circulating GvH clone levels tracked with early post-transplant HvG declines. GvH clones surfaced in recipient marrow, some emerging earlier in ileum or blood.

The sequenced sample was unstimulated CD4+ T cells sorted from spleen or lymph node cells, obtained before intestinal transplant. The receptor was derived from a human donor who received an intestinal transplant.

In DNA, the CDR3 is TGTGCCACCAGCAGAAAAGACAGGGGGGCTTCCTACGAGCAGTACTTC. This gives the protein CATSRKDRGASYEQYF. V and J are TRBV15 and TRBJ2-5; 9 bases map to TRBD1. Judging by the DNA end, TRBJ2-7 fits better; the J call may be wrong. CDR1 and CDR2 (germline): LNHNV, YYDKDF (reference sequence). CDR3 length: 16 amino acids.